This TCR beta chain comes out of a study of T cells in Graves' hyperthyroidism and ophthalmopathy. General study results and limits: Most clonotypes expanded in the thyroid (above 0.001) were also present in blood. A model built on 13 V-J features separated ophthalmopathy from stable hyperthyroidism.

Ten or more counts support this clonotype. Antigen: not known. A patient was excluded if there was uncontrolled infection, other autoimmune disease, pregnancy or lactation. RNA transcripts served as the template for amplifying TCR beta CDR3 regions. The HTBI set primed first-round TCR CDR3 RT-PCR. MiXCR, applied by TCRdb to the multiplex PCR reads, yields one record per CDR3 protein. The sample has 550,000 to 700,000 distinct CDR3 sequences, 46% seen once; the top ten hold 15% to 20%. CDR1 SGHVS and CDR2 FNYEAQ come from the germline V gene. V lost 4 bases and J lost 5; bases outside the gene matches: 11. This CDR3 contains 16 residues.

The chain has TRBV7-6 and TRBJ2-7, with 10 bases matching TRBD2. What was sequenced was peripheral blood or thyroid tissue (not recorded which). This clonotype was obtained from an adult woman with Graves' disease, either hyperthyroidism or ophthalmopathy (not recorded which). The CDR3: CASSSLTAGGPNEQYF. Here the CDR3 DNA reads TGTGCCAGCAGCTCCCTAACAGCGGGAGGGCCGAACGAGCAGTACTTC.